A selection of T cell receptor beta chains follows, all from one sample in a study of shared clonotypes between healthy human individuals. Data came from immunoSEQ multiplex PCR; TCRdb stores just in-frame clones and leaves some out. This sample has approximately 2.1 million clones, with 85% to 95% found just once. Source material: naive CD4+ T cells from PBMCs. All receptors derive from a young man in good health. Some clones in this sample may be carry-over from other donors' samples. Each CDR3 is given with its conserved first and last residue. The order of the fields is CDR3 protein, CDR3 DNA, V gene, clone size, J gene, D gene. D genes are given only for firm matches. Rows may omit the clone size; those that give it use once, few, many or a size class.

CDR3aa: CASSPSGTGHRYEQYF
CDR3nt: TGTGCCAGCAGCCCCTCCGGGACAGGGCACCGATACGAGCAGTACTTC
v_gene: TRBV28
abundance: NA
j_gene: TRBJ2-7
d_gene: TRBD1

CDR3aa: CASSLLWTSGVEMNTEAFF
CDR3nt: TGTGCCAGCAGCTTATTGTGGACTTCGGGGGTAGAAATGAACACTGAAGCTTTCTTT
v_gene: TRBV11-2
abundance: NA
j_gene: TRBJ1-1
d_gene: NA

CDR3aa: CASSERRELSGELFF
CDR3nt: TGTGCCAGCAGTGAAAGGCGGGAGCTTAGCGGGGAGCTGTTTTTT
v_gene: TRBV2
abundance: NA
j_gene: TRBJ2-2
d_gene: TRBD2

CDR3aa: CASSPTGGLGTEAFF
CDR3nt: TGTGCCAGTAGTCCGACAGGGGGGTTGGGGACTGAAGCTTTCTTT
v_gene: TRBV19
abundance: NA
j_gene: TRBJ1-1
d_gene: TRBD1

CDR3aa: CASSLFAGANEQFF
CDR3nt: TGCGCCAGCAGCTTGTTCGCGGGAGCAAATGAGCAGTTCTTC
v_gene: TRBV5-1
abundance: NA
j_gene: TRBJ2-1
d_gene: TRBD2

CDR3aa: CASLGQGNSYNEQFF
CDR3nt: TGTGCCTCCCTGGGACAGGGAAATTCCTACAATGAGCAGTTCTTC
v_gene: TRBV27
abundance: NA
j_gene: TRBJ2-1
d_gene: TRBD1

CDR3aa: CASSDGASSYEQYF
CDR3nt: TGTGCCAGCTCGGACGGGGCAAGCTCCTACGAGCAGTACTTC
v_gene: TRBV18
abundance: NA
j_gene: TRBJ2-7
d_gene: NA

CDR3aa: CASSLLNRDRGSYEQYF
CDR3nt: TGTGCCAGCAGTTTACTCAACCGGGACAGGGGGTCCTACGAGCAGTACTTC
v_gene: TRBV6-7
abundance: NA
j_gene: TRBJ2-7
d_gene: TRBD1

CDR3aa: CASSLEGERTDTQYF
CDR3nt: TGTGCCAGCAGCTTGGAAGGGGAGAGGACAGATACGCAGTATTTT
v_gene: TRBV5-6
abundance: NA
j_gene: TRBJ2-3
d_gene: NA

CDR3aa: CASSTPEGNEKLFF
CDR3nt: TGTGCCAGCAGCACGCCCGAAGGGAATGAAAAACTGTTTTTT
v_gene: TRBV21-1
abundance: NA
j_gene: TRBJ1-4
d_gene: NA

CDR3aa: CASSTSPLSSEKLFF
CDR3nt: TGCGCCAGCAGCACCTCCCCCCTCTCTAGTGAAAAACTGTTTTTT
v_gene: TRBV5-1
abundance: once
j_gene: TRBJ1-4
d_gene: NA

CDR3aa: CASSKSRDEETQYF
CDR3nt: TGTGCCAGCAGCAAATCCAGGGACGAAGAGACCCAGTACTTC
v_gene: TRBV5-4
abundance: once
j_gene: TRBJ2-5
d_gene: NA

CDR3aa: CSVGEGRPNTEAFF
CDR3nt: TGCAGCGTGGGAGAGGGACGACCGAACACTGAAGCTTTCTTT
v_gene: TRBV29-1
abundance: NA
j_gene: TRBJ1-1
d_gene: NA

CDR3aa: CASSPSPQTQYF
CDR3nt: TGTGCCAGCAGTCCGTCCCCTCAGACCCAGTACTTC
v_gene: TRBV28
abundance: NA
j_gene: TRBJ2-5
d_gene: NA

CDR3aa: CSASPSTEAFF
CDR3nt: TGCAGTGCTAGCCCAAGCACTGAAGCTTTCTTT
v_gene: TRBV20-1
abundance: NA
j_gene: TRBJ1-1
d_gene: NA

CDR3aa: CASSFRDRGIADTQYF
CDR3nt: TGTGCCAGCAGCTTCCGGGACAGGGGTATTGCAGATACGCAGTATTTT
v_gene: TRBV5-4
abundance: NA
j_gene: TRBJ2-3
d_gene: TRBD1

CDR3aa: CASGLGSTLSGELFF
CDR3nt: TGTGCTAGTGGTTTGGGGTCTACACTATCCGGGGAGCTGTTTTTT
v_gene: TRBV12-5
abundance: NA
j_gene: TRBJ2-2
d_gene: NA

CDR3aa: CASSEPGQGLYNEQFF
CDR3nt: TGTGCCAGCAGTGAACCGGGACAGGGACTCTACAATGAGCAGTTCTTC
v_gene: TRBV25-1
abundance: NA
j_gene: TRBJ2-1
d_gene: TRBD1

CDR3aa: CASSLDPRLAQHF
CDR3nt: TGTGCCAGCAGCTTAGATCCCCGCTTGGCCCAGCATTTT
v_gene: TRBV11-2
abundance: NA
j_gene: TRBJ1-5
d_gene: NA

CDR3aa: CASSAGSAAYEQYF
CDR3nt: TGCGCCAGCAGCGCAGGGAGCGCGGCCTACGAGCAGTACTTC
v_gene: TRBV5-1
abundance: NA
j_gene: TRBJ2-7
d_gene: NA

CDR3aa: CASSQSTGRDTNYGYTF
CDR3nt: TGTGCCAGCAGCCAGTCGACAGGGCGAGACACTAACTATGGCTACACCTTC
v_gene: TRBV14
abundance: NA
j_gene: TRBJ1-2
d_gene: TRBD1

CDR3aa: CASSETGRQETQYF
CDR3nt: TGTGCCAGCAGTGAGACAGGGCGGCAAGAGACCCAGTACTTC
v_gene: TRBV25-1
abundance: NA
j_gene: TRBJ2-5
d_gene: TRBD1

CDR3aa: CASSQGDLRSSYEQYF
CDR3nt: TGTGCCAGCAGTCAGGGAGACCTCAGGAGCTCCTACGAGCAGTACTTC
v_gene: TRBV27
abundance: NA
j_gene: TRBJ2-7
d_gene: NA

CDR3aa: CASLRGADTEAFF
CDR3nt: TGTGCCAGCTTACGGGGGGCTGACACTGAAGCTTTCTTT
v_gene: TRBV28
abundance: NA
j_gene: TRBJ1-1
d_gene: NA

CDR3aa: CASTHGQTNYGYTF
CDR3nt: TGTGCCAGCACACATGGACAGACTAACTATGGCTACACCTTC
v_gene: TRBV9
abundance: NA
j_gene: TRBJ1-2
d_gene: NA